The source of this T cell receptor (beta chain) is a study of shared clonotypes between healthy human individuals. The CDR3 runs to 13 residues. Germline loops: CDR1 SNHLY, CDR2 FYNNEI. Trimming left V 4 bases short and J 8 bases short, with 12 bases between. Produced via immunoSEQ multiplex PCR; TCRdb's table is partial and in-frame only. This repertoire shows approximately 2.3 million clones, approximately 95% found once; its top ten account for 0.39%. The sequenced sample consisted of naive CD4+ T cells from PBMCs. Subset noted: CD45RA+ positively selected. The TCR was taken from a young man in good health. Some clones in this sample may be carry-over from other donors' samples. V is TRBV2 and J is TRBJ1-5; D is uncertain. The CDR3 nucleotides read TGTGCCAGCAGTGGTCCGGGGATGGAGCCCCAGCATTTT. Residues: CASSGPGMEPQHF.